This T cell receptor beta chain emerged from a study of blood T cells in healthy people across ages. Study-level information: Capture by template switching was about one barcoded beta molecule per two T cells.

Regarding the study as a whole: Unknown donor CMV status possibly confounded expanded clonotype changes.

The donors, all healthy, were Caucasians living in Russia, aged about 6 to 100. About 10 milliliters of peripheral blood were drawn from each donor into EDTA-treated tubes. Through a sample-barcoded 5' primer and a J-beta primer mix, a second PCR was run for 7 to 11 cycles. TCRdb reprocessed the 5' RACE reads with MiXCR, giving one entry per CDR3 protein. The data show 1.6 million or so distinct CDR3 sequences, 34% seen once. About this clonotype: Its cognate antigen is unknown.

There are 14 residues in the CDR3. V gave up 8 bases and J gave up 0 bases, with 13 bases separating them. Germline-derived CDR1 and CDR2 are MNHNS and SASEGT. What was sequenced was blood. The receptor's source is a young woman in good health. V is TRBV6-1 and J is TRBJ1-1; weak D call: TRBD1 (6 bases). CDR3 residues: CASLLGHLNTEAFF. The CDR3 coding sequence is TGTGCCAGCCTATTGGGACACCTGAACACTGAAGCTTTCTTT.